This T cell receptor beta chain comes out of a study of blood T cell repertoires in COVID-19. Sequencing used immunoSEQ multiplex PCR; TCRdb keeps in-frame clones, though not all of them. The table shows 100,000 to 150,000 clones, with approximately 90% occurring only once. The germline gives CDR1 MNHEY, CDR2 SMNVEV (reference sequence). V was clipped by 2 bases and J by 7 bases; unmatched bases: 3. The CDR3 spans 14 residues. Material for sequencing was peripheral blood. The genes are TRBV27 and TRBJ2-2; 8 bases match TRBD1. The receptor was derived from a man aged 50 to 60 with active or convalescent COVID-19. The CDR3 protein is CASSLGQGHGELFF. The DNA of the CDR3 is TGTGCCAGCAGTTTAGGACAGGGACACGGGGAGCTGTTTTTT.